The entry below describes one T cell receptor beta chain. The sample is drawn from a study of T cell changes during pregnancy in multiple sclerosis. TCRdb's table, derived via immunoSEQ multiplex PCR, lists solely in-frame clones and lacks some. The sample lists 75,000 to 95,000 clones; roughly 90% were seen once. The germline CDR1 and CDR2 sequences are LNHDA and SQIVND (reference sequence). The germline V and J ends were trimmed by 3 bases and 0 bases, with 12 bases remaining between them. CDR3 size: 17 residues. The sequencing used peripheral blood, collected in the first trimester of pregnancy. This sequence originates from a female donor in good health, enrolled as a control in a pregnancy study. V is TRBV19 and J is TRBJ2-6; D perhaps matches TRBD1 (6 bases). The DNA for the CDR3 is TGTGCCAGTAGTATCACAGGGCCAGGCTCTGGGGCCAACGTCCTGACTTTC. This gives the protein CASSITGPGSGANVLTF. Drawing the rest from reference TRBV19 and TRBJ2-6, the complete variable domain is DGGITQSPKYLFRKEGQNVTLSCEQNLNHDAMYWYRQDPGQGLRLIYYSQIVNDFQKGDIAEGYSVSREKKESFPLTVTSAQKNPTAFYLCASSITGPGSGANVLTFGAGSRLTVL.